The rows below give T cell receptor beta chains drawn from one sample of a study of blood T cell repertoires in COVID-19. Clones were sequenced by immunoSEQ multiplex PCR, and TCRdb holds only the in-frame ones, with some missing. The data hold over 200,000 clones, with under 90% observed a single time. Specimen: peripheral blood. The origin of the receptors is a man in his sixties who had recovered from COVID-19. Both conserved end residues are part of each CDR3. A D gene is named only where the DNA matches it firmly. Clone size, where shown, is once, few, many, or a class for clones that have expanded.

cdr3_aa cdr3_nt d_call j_call v_call clone_size
CSVDGRGAYGYTF TGCAGCGTTGATGGCAGGGGGGCCTATGGCTACACCTTC TRBD1 TRBJ1-2 TRBV29-1 -
CAWSPQGRGYGYTF TGTGCCTGGAGTCCACAGGGGAGAGGGTATGGCTACACCTTC TRBD1 TRBJ1-2 TRBV30 -
CASRQGEIYGYTF TGTGCCAGCAGGCAGGGCGAAATCTATGGCTACACCTTC - TRBJ1-2 TRBV2 -
CASRRGDKNIQYF TGTGCCAGCAGGCGCGGTGACAAAAACATTCAGTACTTC - TRBJ2-4 TRBV7-2 -
CANYQMGTRESYF TGTGCCAACTACCAAATGGGGACAAGAGAGTCGTACTTC - TRBJ2-5 TRBV3-1/TRBV3-2 -
CASSLGQFNQPQHF TGTGCCAGCAGTTTAGGGCAGTTCAATCAGCCCCAGCATTTT - TRBJ1-5 TRBV27 -
CASSTRAVNQPQHF TGTGCCAGTAGTACCAGGGCGGTCAATCAGCCCCAGCATTTT - TRBJ1-5 TRBV19 -
CASSQASEQFF TGTGCCAGCAGCCAAGCGAGTGAGCAGTTCTTC - TRBJ2-1 TRBV4-2 -
CAIRHGLGEETQYF TGTGCCATCAGACACGGTCTGGGCGAAGAGACCCAGTACTTC - TRBJ2-5 TRBV10-3 -
CATSRTTGGNQPQHF TGTGCCACCAGCAGGACTACAGGGGGAAATCAGCCCCAGCATTTT TRBD1 TRBJ1-5 TRBV15 -
CASSISPVSGYTF TGTGCCAGTAGTATATCCCCGGTATCTGGCTACACCTTC - TRBJ1-2 TRBV19 -
CASSMAANTGELFF TGTGCCAGTAGTATGGCGGCGAACACCGGGGAGCTGTTTTTT - TRBJ2-2 TRBV19 -
CASSSGQTNTGELFF TGTGCCAGCAGCTCGGGACAGACGAACACCGGGGAGCTGTTTTTT TRBD1 TRBJ2-2 TRBV7-9 -
CASSQDLGRGTEAFF TGCGCCAGCAGCCAAGATCTGGGGAGGGGCACTGAAGCTTTCTTT - TRBJ1-1 TRBV4-3 once
CASRIHGEETQYF TGTGCCAGCAGAATACACGGAGAGGAGACCCAGTACTTC - TRBJ2-5 TRBV12-3/TRBV12-4 -
CASSRTTHRGTEAFF TGTGCCAGCAGCCGTACAACGCATCGGGGTACTGAAGCTTTCTTT - TRBJ1-1 TRBV6-5 -
CASSSTGGVGQPQHF TGTGCCAGCAGCTCAACCGGGGGGGTGGGTCAGCCCCAGCATTTT - TRBJ1-5 TRBV7-2 -
CASSPRQGSTDTQYF TGTGCCAGCTCACCACGACAGGGGAGCACAGATACGCAGTATTTT TRBD1 TRBJ2-3 TRBV18 -
CASMRVAVSPGANVLTF TGTGCCAGCATGAGGGTAGCGGTATCCCCTGGGGCCAACGTCCTGACTTTC - TRBJ2-6 TRBV7-8 once
CASSWTGLNTEAFF TGTGCCAGCAGTTGGACAGGGCTTAACACTGAAGCTTTCTTT TRBD1 TRBJ1-1 TRBV27 -
CASSLNPQGKAVPDEAFF TGTGCCAGCAGCTTGAACCCCCAGGGGAAAGCTGTCCCAGATGAAGCTTTCTTT - TRBJ1-1 TRBV28 -
CASSIQGWYGYTF TGTGCCAGCAGTATACAGGGTTGGTATGGCTACACCTTC - TRBJ1-2 TRBV12-3/TRBV12-4 -
CASSPGLAGGGETQYF TGTGCCAGCAGTCCCGGACTAGCGGGAGGCGGAGAGACCCAGTACTTC TRBD2 TRBJ2-5 TRBV6-2/TRBV6-3 -
CASIPASRGETQYF TGTGCCAGCATTCCCGCCTCCCGGGGAGAGACCCAGTACTTC - TRBJ2-5 TRBV28 -
CASSPGTSSGTEAFF TGTGCCAGCAGCCCCGGAACGTCTAGCGGCACTGAAGCTTTCTTT - TRBJ1-1 TRBV7-9 -
CASREGLNTGELFF TGTGCCTCTCGGGAGGGGCTGAACACCGGGGAGCTGTTTTTT TRBD2 TRBJ2-2 TRBV9 -
CASSQGGGVSYEQYF TGCGCCAGCAGCCAAGGTGGCGGGGTCTCCTACGAGCAGTACTTC - TRBJ2-7 TRBV4-1 -
CSALAYNEQFF TGCAGTGCTCTCGCGTACAATGAGCAGTTCTTC - TRBJ2-1 TRBV20-1 -
CSVDRQGPEAFF TGCAGCGTTGATAGACAGGGGCCTGAAGCTTTCTTT TRBD1 TRBJ1-1 TRBV29-1 -
CASSLVGTANYGYTF TGCGCCAGCAGCTTGGTTGGGACAGCAAACTATGGCTACACCTTC TRBD1 TRBJ1-2 TRBV5-1 -